Below are 12 T cell receptor beta chains sequenced from a single sample in a study of human T cells and chemical hapten exposure. Time point given: patch test 3, about 24 weeks after DPC sensitization. Sample treatment: therapeutic diphenylcyclopropenone sensitization with weekly scalp DPC. TCRdb reprocessed the RACE reads via MiXCR and lists one record per CDR3 protein. Altogether about 84,000 distinct CDR3 sequences are present, more than 10% being singletons, with the ten largest covering about 3.5%. The sequenced sample was whole blood, obtained in connection with sensitization to the hapten diphenylcyclopropenone (DPC). The receptors here all came from a woman in her forties or fifties with alopecia areata. Some clones in this sample may be carry-over from other donors' samples.

The genes are TRBV28 and TRBJ2-1; a possible D gene is TRBD2 (7 bases). CDR3 length equals 15 residues. Germline CDR1 MDHEN, CDR2 SYDVKM. The ends were cut back, 9 bases at V and 6 bases at J, with 21 bases in the middle. This CDR3 is CASSLGGAHGNEQFF. The CDR3 DNA is TGTGCCAGTAGCCTGGGGGGGGCGCATGGCAATGAGCAGTTCTTC.

This clonotype was seen only a few times. The V and J genes are TRBV12-3 or TRBV12-4 and TRBJ2-7; 7 bases fit TRBD1. There are 14 residues in the CDR3. The V segment lost 6 bases and the J segment 1 base; nucleotides outside the gene matches: 6. The CDR3 sequence: CASSPGQTSYEQYF. The CDR3 region has the DNA TGTGCCAGCAGCCCGGGACAGACTTCCTACGAGCAGTACTTC.

This clonotype was counted between two and nine times. CDR3 coding DNA: TGTGCCTGGAGTCTGGGACAGGGGGCAATCCTCCTTAGCAATCAGCCCCAGCATTTT. Translated: CAWSLGQGAILLSNQPQHF. J is TRBJ1-5 and V is TRBV30; 12 positions match TRBD1. This CDR3 has 19 amino acids. The V segment lost 2 bases and the J segment 0 bases; nucleotides outside the gene matches: 11. Germline loops: CDR1 GTSNPN, CDR2 SVGIG (reference sequence).

This clonotype was seen more than once but under ten times. This rearrangement joins TRBV6-6 to TRBJ2-1; 7 positions agree with TRBD2. The CDR3 contains 16 residues. V lost 5 bases to trimming and J lost 0 bases; unmatched junction nucleotides: 7. Germline values: CDR1 MNHNY, CDR2 SVGAGI (reference sequence). The CDR3 is CASSTSGTSSYNEQFF. CDR3 DNA sequence: TGTGCCAGCAGTACCAGCGGGACGAGCTCCTACAATGAGCAGTTCTTC.

The chain carries TRBV6-2 or TRBV6-3 and TRBJ2-1; 9 nucleotides align to TRBD2. CDR1 and CDR2 (germline): MNHEY, SVGEGT. The CDR3 is made up of 14 amino acids. Germline trimming cut 6 bases from V and 5 bases from J; bases unmatched to any gene: 5. The CDR3 DNA follows: TGTGCCAGCAGCAGCCTAGCGGGAAACAATGAGCAGTTCTTC. Translating it yields CASSSLAGNNEQFF.

This clonotype was counted many times. The V call is TRBV19, the J call TRBJ1-5; D remains unclear. Per germline, CDR1 LNHDA and CDR2 SQIVND (reference sequence). With 1 base removed from V and 0 bases from J, the gap between germline ends came to 10 bases. This CDR3 spans 16 amino acids. The CDR3 here is CASSIANSPSNQPQHF. In DNA form, the CDR3 reads TGTGCCAGTAGTATAGCTAACAGTCCTAGCAATCAGCCCCAGCATTTT.

This clonotype has at least ten counts. V and J are TRBV6-2 or TRBV6-3 and TRBJ2-3; tentative D call: TRBD1 (6 bases). This CDR3 is 16 amino acids long. CDR1 MNHEY and CDR2 SVGEGT come from the germline V gene. Trimming pared 5 bases from V and 3 bases from J, leaving 18 bases between. The CDR3 sequence: CASSLVDRMGTDTQYF. The CDR3, as DNA: TGTGCCAGCAGTCTTGTCGACAGGATGGGGACAGATACGCAGTATTTT.

This CDR3 is CAWTRVTDTQYF. The CDR3 DNA reads TGTGCCTGGACCCGGGTGACAGATACGCAGTATTTT. This rearrangement joins TRBV30 to TRBJ2-3; D call uncertain. Germline lookup yields CDR1 GTSNPN and CDR2 SVGIG (reference sequence). The CDR3 is 12 residues long. Trimming removed 4 bases from V and 3 bases from J, with 8 bases in between. The full variable domain, with the rest looked up from reference TRBV30 and TRBJ2-3, is SQTIHQWPATLVQPVGSPLSLECTVEGTSNPNLYWYRQAAGRGLQLLFYSVGIGQISSEVPQNLSASRPQDRQFILSSKKLLLSDSGFYLCAWTRVTDTQYFGPGTRLTVL.

This clonotype has just a few counts. This chain connects TRBV24-1 to TRBJ2-5; weak D call: TRBD1 (6 bases). V was cut by 4 bases and J by 1 base, with 12 bases left in between. CDR1 KGHDR and CDR2 SFDVKD come from the germline V gene. The CDR3 runs to 15 residues. DNA for the CDR3: TGTGCCACCAGTGACCCCGACAGGTTCCAAGAGACCCAGTACTTC. It yields the protein CATSDPDRFQETQYF.

This clonotype has ten or more counts. The chain couples TRBV3-1 to TRBJ2-4, with TRBD1 identical over 10 bases. CDR3 size: 14 residues. V was clipped by 5 bases and J by 9 bases; unmatched bases: 7. The germline V gene encodes CDR1 LGHDT and CDR2 YNNKEL (reference sequence). CDR3 protein: CASSARDRGPIQYF. The CDR3 DNA sequence: TGTGCCAGCAGCGCCCGGGACAGGGGTCCCATTCAGTACTTC.

The sample holds many counts of this clonotype. The rearrangement uses TRBV5-1 and TRBJ2-1, with 9 bases fitting TRBD1. Trimming at V came to 8 bases and at J to 4 bases, leaving 7 bases not matched to a gene. CDR1 and CDR2 from the germline V gene are SGHRS and YFSETQ. The CDR3 totals 14 residues. CDR3 DNA sequence: TGCGCCAGTAGCCGGGACAGGGAATACAATGAGCAGTTCTTC. It encodes CASSRDREYNEQFF.

This clonotype has a count of ten or more. The genes are TRBV12-3 or TRBV12-4 and TRBJ2-1; TRBD2 agrees at 12 bases. The CDR3 loop spans 15 amino acids. Trimming at V came to 3 bases and at J to 8 bases, leaving 5 bases not matched to a gene. The CDR3 DNA reads as TGTGCCAGCAGTTTCTCTAGCGGGAGGGTTGATGAGCAGTTCTTC. As protein: CASSFSSGRVDEQFF.